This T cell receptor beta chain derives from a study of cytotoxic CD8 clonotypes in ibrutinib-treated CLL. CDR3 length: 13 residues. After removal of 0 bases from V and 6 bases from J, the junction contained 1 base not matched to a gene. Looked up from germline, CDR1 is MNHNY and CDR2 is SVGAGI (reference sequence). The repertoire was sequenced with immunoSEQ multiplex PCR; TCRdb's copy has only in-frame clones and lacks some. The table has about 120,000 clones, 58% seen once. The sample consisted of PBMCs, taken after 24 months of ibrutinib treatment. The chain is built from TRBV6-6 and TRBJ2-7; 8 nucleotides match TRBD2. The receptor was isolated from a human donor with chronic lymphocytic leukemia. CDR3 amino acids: CASSYSRGAEQYF. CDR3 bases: TGTGCCAGCAGTTACTCGCGGGGGGCCGAGCAGTACTTC.